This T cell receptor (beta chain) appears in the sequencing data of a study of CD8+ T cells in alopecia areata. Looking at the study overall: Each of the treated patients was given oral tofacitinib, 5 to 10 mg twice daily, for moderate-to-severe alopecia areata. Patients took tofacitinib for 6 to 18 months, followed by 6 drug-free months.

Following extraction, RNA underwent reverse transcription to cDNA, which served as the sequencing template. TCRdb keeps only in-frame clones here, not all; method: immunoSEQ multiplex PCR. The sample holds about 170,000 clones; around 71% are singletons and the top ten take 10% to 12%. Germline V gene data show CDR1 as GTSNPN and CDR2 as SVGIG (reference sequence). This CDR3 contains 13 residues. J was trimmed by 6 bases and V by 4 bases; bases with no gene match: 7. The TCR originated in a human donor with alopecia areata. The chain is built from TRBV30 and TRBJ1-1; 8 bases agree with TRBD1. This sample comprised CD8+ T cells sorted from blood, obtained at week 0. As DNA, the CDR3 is TGTGCCTGGATAGCCGAGGACAGGGCTGAAGCTTTCTTT. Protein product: CAWIAEDRAEAFF.